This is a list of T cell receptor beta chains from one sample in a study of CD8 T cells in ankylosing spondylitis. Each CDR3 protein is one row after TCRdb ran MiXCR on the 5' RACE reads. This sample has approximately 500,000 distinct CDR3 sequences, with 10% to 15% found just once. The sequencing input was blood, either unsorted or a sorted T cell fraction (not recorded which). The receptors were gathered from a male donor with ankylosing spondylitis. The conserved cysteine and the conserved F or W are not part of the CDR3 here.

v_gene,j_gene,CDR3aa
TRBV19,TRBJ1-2,ASSISGQYGYT
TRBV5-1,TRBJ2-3,ASSKGDYFSTDTQY
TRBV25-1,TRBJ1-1,ASSDTGLGDTEAF
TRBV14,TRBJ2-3,ASSRSGITDTQY
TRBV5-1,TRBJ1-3,ASRTGIRSGNTIY
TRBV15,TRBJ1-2,ATSRSESGDYGYT
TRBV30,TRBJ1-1,ACPKAGTEAF
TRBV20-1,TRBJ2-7,SAQDGKGTNYEQY
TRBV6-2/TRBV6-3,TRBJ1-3,ASSSLGSSGNTIY
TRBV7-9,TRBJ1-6,ASTPATGTPLH
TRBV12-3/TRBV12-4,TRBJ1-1,ASSLATAWSTEAF
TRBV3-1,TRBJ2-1,ASSPALPGEQF
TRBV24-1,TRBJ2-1,ATSDSQFRLAYNEQF
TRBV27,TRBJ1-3,ASSPLASGNTIY
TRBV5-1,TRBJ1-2,ASTRDRGNYGYT
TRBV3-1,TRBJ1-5,ASSQGIKGGMPQH
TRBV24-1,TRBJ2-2,ATSDQTGGGWTGELF
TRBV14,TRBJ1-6,ASSRWAENSPLH
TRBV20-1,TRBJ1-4,SARESRARREKLF
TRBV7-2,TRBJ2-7,ASSATPGGGYEQY
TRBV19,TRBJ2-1,ASSRVTSGYNEQF
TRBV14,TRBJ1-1,ASSPGQIEAF
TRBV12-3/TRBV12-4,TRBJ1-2,ASSLGSQGRGYT
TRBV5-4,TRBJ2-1,ASSPPFTSNEQF
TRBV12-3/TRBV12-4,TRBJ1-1,ASSLVRVGQAF
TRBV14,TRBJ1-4,ASSQGQPGEKLF
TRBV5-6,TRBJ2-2,ASSLVPSGQTGELF
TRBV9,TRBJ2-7,ASSVDKGTSGSHEQY
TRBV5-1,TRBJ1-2,ASSLETGANYGYT
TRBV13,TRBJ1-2,ASSTTQGAHGYT
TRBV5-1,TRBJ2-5,ASSLADGIETQY
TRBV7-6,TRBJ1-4,ASSNIGTDFNEKLF
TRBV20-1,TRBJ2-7,SASDGRRYEQY
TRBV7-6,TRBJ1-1,ASSFRHMTEAF
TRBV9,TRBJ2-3,ASSVDVRPTDTQY
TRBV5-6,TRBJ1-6,ASSRGHSSYNSPLH
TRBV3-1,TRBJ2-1,ASQRRTGNLDEQF
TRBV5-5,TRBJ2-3,ASSFGGGDRTDTQY
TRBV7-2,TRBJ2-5,ASSLAGTSGREETQY
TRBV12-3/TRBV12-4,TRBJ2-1,ASSSGTGYNEQF
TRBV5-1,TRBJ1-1,ASSLFSGTEAF
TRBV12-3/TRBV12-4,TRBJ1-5,ASSLRELSNQPQH
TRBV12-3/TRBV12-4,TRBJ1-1,ASSLRAGGTEAF
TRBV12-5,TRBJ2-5,ASGSSSVETQY
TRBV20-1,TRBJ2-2,SARGYRGTGELF
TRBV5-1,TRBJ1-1,ASSLGQRSPKNTEAF
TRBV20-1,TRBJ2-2,SASLAGDTGELF
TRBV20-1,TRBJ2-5,SAPTRYQETQY
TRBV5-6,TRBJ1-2,ASSLVRRDGYT
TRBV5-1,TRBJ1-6,ASSLELDNSPLH
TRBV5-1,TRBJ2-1,ASSTSGSDEQF